Listed below are T cell receptor beta chains from one sample, sequenced in a study of blood T cell repertoires in COVID-19. Libraries were prepared by immunoSEQ multiplex PCR; TCRdb keeps only in-frame clonotypes and omits some of them. The sample carries some 250,000 clones, 81% recorded once. Material: peripheral blood. These receptors all stem from an elderly woman with COVID-19, enrolled during active disease. The CDR3 runs from the conserved cysteine through the conserved F or W. D genes are given only for firm matches. Where a row states a size, it is once, few, many or the class of an expanded clone; other rows omit it.

clone_size | j_call | v_call | d_call | cdr3_nt | cdr3_aa
- | TRBJ2-7 | TRBV7-2 | TRBD2 | TGTGCCAGCAGCTTGATAGCGGGACTCAGGTGGGAGCAGTACTTC | CASSLIAGLRWEQYF
- | TRBJ2-2 | TRBV24-1 | - | TGTGCCACCAGTGATACCCCCGGTATCCGGGACACCTACACCGGGGAGCTGTTTTTT | CATSDTPGIRDTYTGELFF
- | TRBJ1-2 | TRBV19 | - | TGTGCCAGTAGTGGGACTGCCGATCGCTACACCTTC | CASSGTADRYTF
- | TRBJ1-1 | TRBV6-5 | - | TGTGCCAGCAGACGACAGAAAAACACTGAAGCTTTCTTT | CASRRQKNTEAFF
- | TRBJ1-2 | TRBV12-3/TRBV12-4 | - | TGTGCCAGCAGTTTCTACAGCTATGGCTACACCTTC | CASSFYSYGYTF
once | TRBJ2-7 | TRBV6-5 | - | TGTGCCAGCAGTTACTCCCGAATCTACGGGCAGTACTTC | CASSYSRIYGQYF
- | TRBJ2-4 | TRBV11-3 | TRBD1 | TGTGCCAGCAGCTTAACCGGCTTAGGGGGCATGAACATTCAGTACTTC | CASSLTGLGGMNIQYF
- | TRBJ1-1 | TRBV2 | - | TGTGCCAGCAGGGATGGGAGTTTGAAGAACACTGAAGCTTTCTTT | CASRDGSLKNTEAFF
- | TRBJ1-1 | TRBV5-1 | - | TGCGCCAGCAGCTTTGACAGCCCAGCCATCGCGAACACTGAAGCTTTCTTT | CASSFDSPAIANTEAFF
- | TRBJ2-5 | TRBV30 | TRBD1 | TGTGCCTGGAGGGAGGACAGGGAAGAGACCCAGTACTTC | CAWREDREETQYF
- | TRBJ1-2 | TRBV6-1 | TRBD1 | TGTGCCAGCAGGATGGACAGGGTTAACTATGGCTACACCTTC | CASRMDRVNYGYTF
- | TRBJ2-3 | TRBV11-2 | TRBD1 | TGTGCCAGCAGCTTAGGGTCCGGGACAGGGTTTACAGATACGCAGTATTTT | CASSLGSGTGFTDTQYF
once | TRBJ1-4 | TRBV5-4 | - | TGTGCCAGCAGCCGGGTTGGGGAGATCTCCAATGAAAAACTGTTTTTT | CASSRVGEISNEKLFF
- | TRBJ2-1 | TRBV15 | TRBD2 | TGTGCCACCAGCAGAGAAGGCACTAGCGGGAAGAATGAGCAGTTCTTC | CATSREGTSGKNEQFF
- | TRBJ1-4 | TRBV10-3 | - | TGTGCCATCAGTTCCACGGGGATGGGTATGGGTGAAAAACTGTTTTTT | CAISSTGMGMGEKLFF
once | TRBJ1-1 | TRBV4-2 | TRBD1 | TGTGCCAGCAGCCCAGGGGACAGGGCGGACACTGAAGCTTTCTTT | CASSPGDRADTEAFF
- | TRBJ2-1 | TRBV10-3 | - | TGTGCCATCAGTGCTCGTAGCTACAATGAGCAGTTCTTC | CAISARSYNEQFF
- | TRBJ2-7 | TRBV7-3 | TRBD2 | TGTGCCAGCAGCTTGGGTGCGGGAGGGCCCCACGAGCAGTACTTC | CASSLGAGGPHEQYF
- | TRBJ1-2 | TRBV2 | TRBD1 | TGTGCCAGCAGTCAGGACAGGGAATCCCATGGCTACACCTTC | CASSQDRESHGYTF